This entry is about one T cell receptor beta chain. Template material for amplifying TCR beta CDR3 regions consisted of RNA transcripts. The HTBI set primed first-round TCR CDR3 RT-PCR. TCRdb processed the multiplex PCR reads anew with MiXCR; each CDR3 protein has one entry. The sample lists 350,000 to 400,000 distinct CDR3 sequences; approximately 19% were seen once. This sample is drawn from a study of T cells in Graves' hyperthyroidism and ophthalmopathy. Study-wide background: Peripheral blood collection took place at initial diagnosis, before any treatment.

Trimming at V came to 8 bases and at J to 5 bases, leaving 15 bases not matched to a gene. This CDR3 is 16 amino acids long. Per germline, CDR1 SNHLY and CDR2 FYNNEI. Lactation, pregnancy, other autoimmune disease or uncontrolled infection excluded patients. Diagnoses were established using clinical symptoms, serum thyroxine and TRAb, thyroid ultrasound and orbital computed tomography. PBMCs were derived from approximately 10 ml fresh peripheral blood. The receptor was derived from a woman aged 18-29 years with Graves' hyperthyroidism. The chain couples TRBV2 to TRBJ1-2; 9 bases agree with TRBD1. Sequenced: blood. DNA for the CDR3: TGTGCCAGCGACACCCTATCGACAGGGGGGTATTATGGCTACACCTTC. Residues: CASDTLSTGGYYGYTF. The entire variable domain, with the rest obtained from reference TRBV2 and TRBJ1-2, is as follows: EPEVTQTPSHQVTQMGQEVILRCVPISNHLYFYWYRQILGQKVEFLVSFYNNEISEKSEIFDDQFSVERPDGSNFTLKIRSTKLEDSAMYFCASDTLSTGGYYGYTFGSGTRLTVV.